The 14 T cell receptor beta chains presented below share a single source sample, sequenced in a study of cytomegalovirus exposure and HLA in healthy donors. 13 Jbeta primers and 60 Vbeta primers were used for the PCR. Sequenced by immunoSEQ multiplex PCR; TCRdb stores in-frame clones only, minus some. The listing records about 75,000 clones. Sequences were obtained from PBMCs. The receptors shown here come from a man aged 35-49 years in good health and CMV-seronegative.

The chain carries TRBV4-1 and TRBJ2-2; 7 nucleotides line up with TRBD2. V shed 0 bases and J 5 bases; nucleotides not matched to a gene: 6. CDR1 and CDR2 (germline): MGHRA, YSYEKL. CDR3 length equals 16 residues. CDR3 region: CASSQDRGAGTGELFF. The CDR3 DNA is TGCGCCAGCAGCCAAGATCGAGGAGCGGGGACCGGGGAGCTGTTTTTT.

The chain has TRBV6-1 and TRBJ1-5, with a possible D match to TRBD1 (5 bases). CDR3 length: 14 amino acids. Trimming cost V 6 bases and J 5 bases, with 14 bases left between them. Germline V gene lookup returns CDR1 MNHNS and CDR2 SASEGT. Here the CDR3 DNA reads TGTGCCAGCAGAGACAGTAGCAATTATCAGCCCCAGCATTTT. Its protein is CASRDSSNYQPQHF.

This chain uses TRBV30 with TRBJ1-4, with 9 nucleotides matching TRBD1. This CDR3 region has 13 residues. CDR1 is GTSNPN, CDR2 SVGIG, per germline (reference sequence). Written as DNA, the CDR3 is TGTGCGCGCCGGGACAGGGTACGAGAAAAACTGTTTTTT. Its protein is CARRDRVREKLFF.

The CDR3 nucleotides are TGTGCCAGCAGCCCGATCAACTCGGGGACTAGCGATGAGCAGTTCTTC. Amino acids: CASSPINSGTSDEQFF. This sequence joins TRBV7-3 and TRBJ2-1, with 10 positions matching TRBD2. Unmatched junction bases numbered 12, after V lost 5 bases and J lost 8 bases. This CDR3 region has 16 residues. Germline CDR1 reads SGHTA; CDR2 reads FQGTGA.

This chain joins TRBV6-5 and TRBJ2-7, with 8 positions matching TRBD1. Trimming removed 0 bases from V and 3 bases from J; junction bases left unmatched: 1. Per germline, CDR1 MNHEY and CDR2 SVGAGI. CDR3 length: 14 amino acids. The CDR3 sequence is CASSYSTGVYEQYF. In DNA form, the CDR3 reads TGTGCCAGCAGTTACTCGACAGGGGTCTACGAGCAGTACTTC.

The chain combines TRBV30 with TRBJ2-5, with no clear D. CDR3 length: 12 amino acids. V lost 3 bases, J lost 3 bases, and 8 bases lay in between. Germline V lookup: CDR1 GTSNPN, CDR2 SVGIG (reference sequence). The CDR3 region is CAWSQAKETQYF. The CDR3 DNA follows: TGTGCCTGGAGCCAAGCAAAAGAGACCCAGTACTTC.

The chain has TRBV5-5 and TRBJ2-5, with 16 positions matching TRBD2. The CDR3 consists of 15 residues. The V segment lost 3 bases and the J segment 5 bases; nucleotides outside the gene matches: 1. Germline CDR1 reads SGHKS; CDR2 reads YYEKEE (reference sequence). The CDR3 DNA reads TGTGCCAGCAGCTCGGGACTAGCGGGGGGGGAGACCCAGTACTTC. This sequence encodes CASSSGLAGGETQYF.

The chain recombines TRBV6-4 with TRBJ2-7; TRBD1 is a possible D gene (6 bases). Trimming removed 5 bases at V and 3 bases at J, with 11 bases between. Germline V gene sequence: CDR1 MRHNA, CDR2 SNTAGT. CDR3 length: 13 residues. The chain's CDR3 is CASSYETGYEQYF. Here the CDR3 DNA reads TGTGCCAGCAGTTATGAGACAGGCTACGAGCAGTACTTC.

This rearrangement joins TRBV30 to TRBJ2-7; a weak D match, TRBD1 (6 bases). The CDR3 contains 16 residues. From germline, CDR1 is GTSNPN and CDR2 SVGIG (reference sequence). With 0 bases removed from V and 2 bases from J, the gap between germline ends came to 17 bases. The CDR3 sequence is CAWSVQGIQPAYEQYF. The CDR3 DNA reads TGTGCCTGGAGTGTACAGGGAATACAACCGGCCTACGAGCAGTACTTC.

The V and J genes are TRBV30 and TRBJ2-5, with TRBD1 identical over 10 bases. Trimming at V came to 3 bases and at J to 1 base, leaving 2 bases not matched to a gene. The germline gives CDR1 GTSNPN, CDR2 SVGIG (reference sequence). The CDR3 runs to 14 residues. CDR3 region: CAWRGQGTQETQYF. As DNA, the CDR3 is TGTGCCTGGAGGGGACAGGGGACCCAAGAGACCCAGTACTTC.

The J gene is TRBJ1-1, the V gene TRBV10-1; D ambiguous. Looked up from germline, CDR1 is WNHNN and CDR2 is SYGVQD (reference sequence). CDR3 length equals 12 residues. The V end lost 2 bases, the J end lost 2 bases, and 3 bases lay between the germline ends. The CDR3 DNA follows: TGCGCCAGCAGTGAGACAAACACTGAAGCTTTCTTT. Amino acid sequence: CASSETNTEAFF.

The CDR3 DNA reads TGTGCCAGCAGTTACTCACCCGGGGTCCAAGAGACCCAGTACTTC. This encodes CASSYSPGVQETQYF. V usage is TRBV6-5 and J usage is TRBJ2-5, with D maybe TRBD2 (5 bases). CDR1 is MNHEY and CDR2 is SVGAGI in the germline V gene. The CDR3 has 15 residues. Trimming took off 0 bases at V and 1 base at J, with 9 bases between the two ends.

The chain recombines TRBV29-1 with TRBJ2-3; TRBD1 aligns across 8 bases. Unmatched junction bases numbered 7, after V lost 2 bases and J lost 6 bases. This CDR3 is 14 amino acids long. Germline V lookup: CDR1 SQVTM, CDR2 ANQGSEA. The CDR3 spells CSVEPPRGLDTQYF. The CDR3 DNA follows: TGCAGCGTTGAACCTCCCAGGGGGCTGGATACGCAGTATTTT.

The chain couples TRBV7-3 to TRBJ2-6, with D possibly TRBD1 on 6 matching bases. Germline V gives CDR1 SGHTA, CDR2 FQGTGA. V was clipped by 5 bases and J by 1 base, with 18 bases between them. This CDR3 is 18 amino acids long. CDR3 nucleotide sequence: TGTGCCAGCAGCGTACAGGGAGTCCGAGCTTCTGGGGCCAACGTCCTGACTTTC. Translating it yields CASSVQGVRASGANVLTF.